This TCR beta chain emerged from a study of blood T cell repertoires in COVID-19. Overall study context: Some COVID-19 samples were acute and others convalescent; all came from the United States, Italy and Spain. PBMCs, B-cell-depleted T cells, or T cells provided the cDNA or gDNA that made up the material.

In the original workflow: Cell counts per sample came from amplifying reference gene primers. Profiled with immunoSEQ multiplex PCR; TCRdb holds only in-frame clones, not every one. From that table come the V and J calls and clone size; the DNA was used to work out D and trimming. This sample carries tens of thousands of clones, over 80% of them seen once, and the ten largest clones take more than 2.5%. Germline V CDR1 and CDR2: ENHRY, SYGVKD. Trimming took off 2 bases at V and 6 bases at J, with 8 bases between the two ends. The CDR3 consists of 13 residues. This sequence joins TRBV10-3 and TRBJ2-1; no firm D call. The TCR originated in a man older than 75 with active or convalescent COVID-19. The sequenced sample consisted of peripheral blood. CDR3 amino acids: CAISEPLGNEQFF. DNA of the CDR3: TGTGCCATCAGTGAGCCTCTCGGCAATGAGCAGTTCTTC.